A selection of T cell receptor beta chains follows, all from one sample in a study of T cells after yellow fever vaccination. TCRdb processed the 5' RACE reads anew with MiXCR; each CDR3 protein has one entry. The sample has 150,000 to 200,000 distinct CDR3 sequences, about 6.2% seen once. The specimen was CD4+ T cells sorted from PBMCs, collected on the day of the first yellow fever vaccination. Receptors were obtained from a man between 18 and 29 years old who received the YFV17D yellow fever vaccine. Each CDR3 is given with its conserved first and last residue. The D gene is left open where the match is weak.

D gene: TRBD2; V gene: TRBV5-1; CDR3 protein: CASSLGPSGGPTYEQYF
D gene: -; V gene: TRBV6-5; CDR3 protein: CASSYSVRWSVPEAFF
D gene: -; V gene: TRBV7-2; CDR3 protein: CASSPRDYSNQPQHF
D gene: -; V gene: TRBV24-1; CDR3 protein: CATSNDRTQETQYF
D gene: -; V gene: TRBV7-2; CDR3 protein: CASRFKGPQETQYF
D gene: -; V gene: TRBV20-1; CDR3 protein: CSATRPHGPQHF
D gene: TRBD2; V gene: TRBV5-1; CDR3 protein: CASSPSGIHGELFF
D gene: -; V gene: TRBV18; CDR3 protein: CASSPFKGTEAFF
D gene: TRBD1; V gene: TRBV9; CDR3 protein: CASSAQGARGNYGYTF
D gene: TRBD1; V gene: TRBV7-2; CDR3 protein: CASRKLTQGDIQYF
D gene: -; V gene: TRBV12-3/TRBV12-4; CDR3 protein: CASSLRGQETQYF
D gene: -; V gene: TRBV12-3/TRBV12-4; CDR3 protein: CASSPGLQKGEQYF
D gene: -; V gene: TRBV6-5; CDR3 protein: CASSYSPGSETQYF
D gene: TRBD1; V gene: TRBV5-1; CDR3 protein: CASSTQQGSGEAFF
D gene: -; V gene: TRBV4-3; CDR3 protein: CASSQGEGPDGYTF
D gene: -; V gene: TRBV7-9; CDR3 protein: CASSQSRETQYF
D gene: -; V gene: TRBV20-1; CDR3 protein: CSASGENEQFF
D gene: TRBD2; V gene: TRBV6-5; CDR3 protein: CATAGGPESKNIQYF
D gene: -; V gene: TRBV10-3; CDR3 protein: CAISGSTNTEAFF
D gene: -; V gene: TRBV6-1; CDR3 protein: CASRLGGAGNTIYF
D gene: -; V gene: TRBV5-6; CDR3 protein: CASSFRRGNTGELFF
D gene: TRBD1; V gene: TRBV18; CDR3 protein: CASSTGTGGSGYTF
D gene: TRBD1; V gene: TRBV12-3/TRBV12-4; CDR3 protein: CASSHRTGTQYF
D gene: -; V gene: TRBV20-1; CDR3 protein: CSAAQNYGYTF
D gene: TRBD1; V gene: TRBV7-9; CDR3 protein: CASSLIVGTGSFGYTF
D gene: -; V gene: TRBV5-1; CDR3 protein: CASSETGLRSYEQYF
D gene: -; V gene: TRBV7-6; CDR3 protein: CASSLRQKNTEAFF
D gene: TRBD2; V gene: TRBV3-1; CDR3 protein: CASSQYRGGGAQYF
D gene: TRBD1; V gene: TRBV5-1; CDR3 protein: CASSWDRANYGYTF
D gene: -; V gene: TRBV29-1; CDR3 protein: CSARGGGGAFF
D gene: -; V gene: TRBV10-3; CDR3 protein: CAIKGDPSSTDTQYF
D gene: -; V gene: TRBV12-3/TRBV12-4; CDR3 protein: CASSFQGGNTEAFF
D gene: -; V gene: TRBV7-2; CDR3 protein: CASSFIRSDTQYF
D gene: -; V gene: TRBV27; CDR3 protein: CASSSAGSPVEQYF
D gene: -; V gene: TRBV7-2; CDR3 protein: CASSLQVSMNTEAFF
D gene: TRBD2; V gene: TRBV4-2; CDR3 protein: CASSRSGGSGTDTQYF
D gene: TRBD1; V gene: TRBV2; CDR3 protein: CASRTGTGAYNEQFF
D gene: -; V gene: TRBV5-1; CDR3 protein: CASSKQVNTEAFF
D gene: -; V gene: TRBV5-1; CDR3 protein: CASSLVPPTGELFF
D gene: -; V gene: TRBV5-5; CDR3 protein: CASSLAVSSYNEQFF
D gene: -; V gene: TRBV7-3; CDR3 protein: CASSLTATNSPLHF
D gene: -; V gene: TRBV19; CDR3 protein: CASSPFGLPEQFF
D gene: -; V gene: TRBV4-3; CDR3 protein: CASSQDFRGYEQYF
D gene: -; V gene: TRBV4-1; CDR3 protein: CASSPGLSHSYEQYF
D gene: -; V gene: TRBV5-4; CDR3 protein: CASSSKGPSYEQYF
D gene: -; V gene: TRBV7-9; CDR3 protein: CASGRGVTEAFF
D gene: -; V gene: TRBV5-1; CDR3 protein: CASTSPISTGELFF
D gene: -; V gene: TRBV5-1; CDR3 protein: CASSWGKTGPQNGELFF